This T cell receptor (beta chain) appears in the sequencing data of a study of cytomegalovirus exposure and HLA in healthy donors. As for the study in general: Most donors, around 81% of 398 genotyped, fell in the Caucasian-associated ancestry cluster.

A multiplex PCR was run with 60 Vbeta primers and 13 Jbeta primers. Data came from immunoSEQ multiplex PCR; TCRdb stores just in-frame clones and leaves some out. In the table there are about 200,000 clones, around three quarters of which are singletons. Healthy bone marrow donors made up the donors. This clone has just one count. Its antigen is currently unknown. General study points: Prediction of most subjects' HLA-A and HLA-B alleles by TCR beta sequences was reportedly accurate. In vitro testing confirmed a few CMV-associated chains as specific for CMV antigens.

This receptor was identified in a woman between 25 and 40 years old in good health and CMV-seronegative. The sequenced sample consisted of PBMCs.

The CDR3 nucleotides read TGCGCCAGCAGCCAATCCGGGGGGAACACCGGGGAGCTGTTTTTT. Its protein is CASSQSGGNTGELFF. The rearrangement uses TRBV4-1 and TRBJ2-2; weak D call: TRBD2 (6 bases). The CDR3 sequence is 15 residues long. Trimming removed 2 bases from V and 1 base from J, with 8 bases in between. Per germline, CDR1 MGHRA and CDR2 YSYEKL.